The rows below give T cell receptor beta chains drawn from one sample of a study of shared clonotypes between healthy human individuals. The repertoire was sequenced with immunoSEQ multiplex PCR; TCRdb's copy has only in-frame clones and lacks some. Here the sample spans some 1 million clones, roughly 75% being singletons. Source material: memory CD4+ T cells sorted from blood. The receptors here all came from a man younger than 35 in good health. The CDR3 runs from the conserved cysteine through the conserved F or W. The order of the fields is J gene, V gene, clone size, D gene, CDR3 DNA, CDR3 protein. D genes are given only for firm matches. Some rows mark clone size as missing; the rest say once, few, many or name a class of expanded clone.

TRBJ1-1 TRBV4-1 few . TGCGCCAGCAGCCATCGTAGCCAAGCAATGAACACTGAAGCTTTCTTT CASSHRSQAMNTEAFF
TRBJ1-3 TRBV6-6 . TRBD1 TGTGCCAGCAGTCGACAGGGGATCTCTGGAAACACCATATATTTT CASSRQGISGNTIYF
TRBJ1-5 TRBV2 . TRBD1 TGTGCCAGCAGCAGGGGGCATCTCATCGAGCCCCAGCATTTT CASSRGHLIEPQHF
TRBJ2-7 TRBV10-1 . . TGCGCCAGCAGCCCAGGGACACCAGTCTACGAGCAGTACTTC CASSPGTPVYEQYF
TRBJ2-5 TRBV7-8 . . TGTGCCAGCAGCCAATGGACAGAGTCAGAGACCCAGTACTTC CASSQWTESETQYF
TRBJ2-3 TRBV25-1 . TRBD1 TGTGCCAGCGAACGAGGGGGCAGCGATACGCAGTATTTT CASERGGSDTQYF
TRBJ1-6 TRBV27 . . TGTGCCAGCAACCTAGGGGTTGGCTCACCCCTCCACTTT CASNLGVGSPLHF
TRBJ1-1 TRBV14 . . TGTGCCAGCAGCCAAGATCTCGCAGGTGAAGCTTTCTTT CASSQDLAGEAFF
TRBJ2-7 TRBV9 . . TGTGCCAGCAGCGTAGAGGGCAGCTACGAGCAGTACTTC CASSVEGSYEQYF
TRBJ2-7 TRBV5-3 . TRBD1 TGTGCCAGAAGCAAAGGGACAGGGCCCTACGAGCAGTACTTC CARSKGTGPYEQYF
TRBJ1-5 TRBV30 few TRBD1 TGTGCCTGGAGTGGGGACAGGTCAAGTGGTGGTCAGCCCCAGCATTTT CAWSGDRSSGGQPQHF
TRBJ2-1 TRBV9 few TRBD2 TGTGCCAGCAGCTTGGGACTAGCGGGAGGTGACAATGAGCAGTTCTTC CASSLGLAGGDNEQFF
TRBJ2-7 TRBV2 . . TGTGCCAGCACAGTAGGTCATGGGGGGCGTGGGGAGCAGTACTTC CASTVGHGGRGEQYF
TRBJ1-2 TRBV5-1 . . TGCGCCAGCAGCCCCGCAGACAGGCCCTATGGCTACACCTTC CASSPADRPYGYTF
TRBJ1-5 TRBV15 few . TGTGCCACCAGCGGTACTAGCAATCAGCCCCAGCATTTT CATSGTSNQPQHF
TRBJ1-1 TRBV7-8 . TRBD1 TGTGCCAGCAGCCTGGGACAGAGCATGAACACTGAAGCTTTCTTT CASSLGQSMNTEAFF
TRBJ2-2 TRBV2 . TRBD2 TGTGCCAGCGGTGGACTAGCGGTGAACACCGGGGAGCTGTTTTTT CASGGLAVNTGELFF
TRBJ1-1 TRBV18 . . TGTGCCAGCTCACCAACTCGTCAGGGTTGGAGTAACACTGAAGCTTTCTTT CASSPTRQGWSNTEAFF
TRBJ2-7 TRBV20-1 . TRBD1 TGCAGTGCCGCCCAGGGCTGGGGACAGCTCTTC CSAAQGWGQLF
TRBJ1-5 TRBV5-5 . . TGTGCCAGCAGCTGGGAGGGCAAACAGCCCCAGCATTTT CASSWEGKQPQHF
TRBJ1-4 TRBV27 . TRBD1 TGTGCCAGCAGATTCAGGGACAGAAATGAAAAACTGTTTTTT CASRFRDRNEKLFF
TRBJ1-3 TRBV30 . . TGTGCCTGGAGTGGGGCAAATCGTGTCTTCTCTGGAAACACCATATATTTT CAWSGANRVFSGNTIYF
TRBJ2-2 TRBV9 once . TGTGCCAGCAGCGTAGCGCGACTCGAACTCACCGGGGAGCTGTTTTTT CASSVARLELTGELFF
TRBJ2-7 TRBV18 . TRBD1 TGTGCCAGCTCTCTATGGAACGGACAGGGAATCGAGCAGTACTTC CASSLWNGQGIEQYF
TRBJ1-4 TRBV5-1 few TRBD1 TGCGCCAGCAGCTTGACGACAGGGAATGAAAAACTGTTTTTT CASSLTTGNEKLFF
TRBJ1-1 TRBV2 . . TGTGCCAGCAGGGGGGTCCCTCCGAACACTGAAGCTTTCTTT CASRGVPPNTEAFF
TRBJ2-7 TRBV9 . TRBD2 TGTGCCAGCAGCTCTAGCGGGAGTAGTTACGAGCAGTACTTC CASSSSGSSYEQYF
TRBJ1-2 TRBV7-9 . TRBD1 TGTGCCAGCAATATCGACAGGGTTGGTGGCTACACCTTC CASNIDRVGGYTF
TRBJ2-5 TRBV5-1 few . TGCGCCAGCAGCTTGGCCACTGTCGTCCCGGAGACCCAGTACTTC CASSLATVVPETQYF
TRBJ2-5 TRBV27 . . TGTGCCAGCAGTTCCCCAGGGGAGACCCAGTACTTC CASSSPGETQYF
TRBJ1-2 TRBV27 . TRBD1 TGTGCCAGCAGTTCCCTAGACAGGGCGAACTATGGCTACACCTTC CASSSLDRANYGYTF
TRBJ2-7 TRBV5-1 once . TGCGCCAGCAGCTTGGGGAGTAACTACGAGCAGTACTTC CASSLGSNYEQYF
TRBJ2-1 TRBV18 . TRBD2 TGTGCCAGCTCACCACGCGGGAGGGCCTTCAATGAGCAGTTCTTC CASSPRGRAFNEQFF
TRBJ2-7 TRBV18 . . TGTGCCAGCTCACCGATTAGCTCCTACGAGCAGTACTTC CASSPISSYEQYF
TRBJ1-5 TRBV5-5 . TRBD1 TGTGCCAGCAGCTTAGCAGGGGGCGGGCATCAGCCCCAGCATTTT CASSLAGGGHQPQHF
TRBJ1-2 TRBV28 . . TGTGCCAGCGGAAGACAGTATGGCTACACCTTC CASGRQYGYTF